The clone carrying this T cell receptor beta chain was found a few times. In TCRdb, the 5' RACE reads were re-called with MiXCR into one record per CDR3 protein. Of around 1.7 million distinct CDR3 sequences in the sample, around a third were seen once. This entry is derived from a study of identical twins. This TCR was recovered from a newborn girl in good health. The source material was cord blood.

In DNA form, the CDR3 reads TGCAGTGCACTCTTTTTGGAGGGGGCACGGAATGAGCAGTTCTTC. Amino acid sequence: CSALFLEGARNEQFF. V is TRBV20-1 and J is TRBJ2-1; tentative D call: TRBD1 (7 bases). Germline CDR1 reads DFQATT; CDR2 reads SNEGSKA (reference sequence). With 6 bases removed from V and 7 bases from J, the gap between germline ends came to 22 bases. The CDR3 has 15 amino acids.